This T cell receptor beta chain was recovered during a study of blood T cells in healthy people across ages. Healthy individuals of Caucasian origin from Russia, aged about 6 to 95, served as donors. Per sample, extraction of total RNA gave at least 6 micrograms in every case. Details on this clonotype: Its antigen is as yet unknown.

Study conclusions and caveats: Long-lived donors exceeded aged donors in naive CD4+ cells and diversity.

This CDR3 has 16 residues. Germline V gene lookup returns CDR1 SEHNR and CDR2 FQNEAQ (reference sequence). V lost 5 bases to trimming and J lost 3 bases, with 19 bases between them. A J-beta primer mix and a sample-barcoded 5' primer were used in a second PCR of roughly 7 to 12 cycles. Each cDNA molecule, via a template-switch adaptor with 12 random nucleotides, was tagged. Via MiXCR, TCRdb re-called the 5' RACE reads, giving one row per CDR3 protein. There are roughly 1,700,000 distinct CDR3 sequences in the sample; roughly 30% occur only once, and roughly 8% lies in the top ten. Sequenced input: blood. The rearrangement joins TRBV7-9 to TRBJ1-2; no definite D call. The sequence came from a woman in her twenties or thirties in good health. The CDR3 coding sequence is TGTGCCAGCAGCGTAACAGAGGACTCCTTGTACTATGGCTACACCTTC. Translated, it gives CASSVTEDSLYYGYTF.